The 29 T cell receptor beta chains presented below share a single source sample, sequenced in a study of T cell changes during pregnancy in multiple sclerosis. The protocol was immunoSEQ multiplex PCR, while the TCRdb copy is restricted to in-frame clones and leaves out a portion. The sample includes under 45,000 clones, over 75% of them seen just once. Sequencing used CD8+ T cells from peripheral blood mononuclear cells, obtained in the first trimester of pregnancy. Every receptor here comes from a female donor with multiple sclerosis, enrolled in a pregnancy study.

The genes are TRBV2 and TRBJ2-2; TRBD1 matches at 7 bases. Germline-derived CDR1 and CDR2 are SNHLY and FYNNEI. V lost 10 bases to trimming and J lost 3 bases; unmatched junction nucleotides: 14. This CDR3 is 16 amino acids long. The CDR3 bases are TGTGCCACCGAACTACTAGACAGGGTGGACACCGGGGAGCTGTTTTTT. Protein sequence: CATELLDRVDTGELFF.

The gene calls are TRBV6-1 and TRBJ1-2, with D perhaps matching TRBD1 (5 bases). There are 17 residues in the CDR3. V dropped 0 bases and J dropped 1 base, with 15 bases sitting between them. CDR1 and CDR2 from the germline V gene are MNHNS and SASEGT. The CDR3 sequence is CASSEAPNRLLNYGYTF. The CDR3 DNA reads as TGTGCCAGCAGTGAAGCCCCGAACAGGTTGCTTAACTATGGCTACACCTTC.

This chain uses TRBV12-5 with TRBJ2-1; perhaps TRBD1 as D (5 bases). This CDR3 contains 11 residues. Germline V gene data show CDR1 as LGHNT and CDR2 as FRNRAP. The V and J ends lost 6 bases and 14 bases respectively, with 14 bases between them. The CDR3 region is CASGPTVIEFF. The CDR3 bases are TGTGCTAGTGGACCGACAGTAATCGAGTTCTTC.

The CDR3 loop is CASSESGGGTEAFF. As DNA, the CDR3 is TGCGCCAGCAGTGAGTCGGGGGGGGGCACTGAAGCTTTCTTT. The chain joins TRBV10-2 to TRBJ1-1; D possibly corresponds to TRBD1 (5 bases). The CDR3 totals 14 residues. Germline CDR1 WSHSY, CDR2 SAAADI. With 0 bases removed from V and 4 bases from J, the gap between germline ends came to 9 bases.

CDR3 in DNA: TGTGCCACCAGCAGAGATAGGGGCGGCTCCTACGAGCAGTACTTC. It encodes CATSRDRGGSYEQYF. The chain recombines TRBV15 with TRBJ2-7, with a tentative D call TRBD1 (5 bases). Germline CDR1 and CDR2: LNHNV and YYDKDF (reference sequence). The CDR3 consists of 15 residues. Deletions cut 0 bases from V and 0 bases from J, with 9 bases between.

A word on this clone: A far larger clone is off by one base, so a read error is likely. The chain joins TRBV5-6 to TRBJ1-5; D is ambiguous. V was clipped by 2 bases and J by 2 bases, with 11 bases between them. Germline V gives CDR1 SGHDT, CDR2 YYEEEE. CDR3 length equals 15 residues. The CDR3 region has the DNA TGTGCCAGCAGCTTCGCGGGTGAGGGCAATCAGCCCCAGCATTTT. It is translated as CASSFAGEGNQPQHF.

The V call is TRBV18, the J call TRBJ1-2, with TRBD1 matching 7 bases. V lost 3 bases to trimming and J lost 3 bases; unmatched junction nucleotides: 7. The CDR3 spans 15 residues. CDR1 KGHSH and CDR2 LQKENI come from the germline V gene. The CDR3 protein is CASSPPTGSDYGYTF. The CDR3, as DNA: TGTGCCAGCTCACCCCCGACAGGGTCAGACTATGGCTACACCTTC.

V gene TRBV23-1 combines with J gene TRBJ1-1; TRBD1 might be the D (5 bases). TRBV23-1 falls under the ORF class, with uncertain function. The CDR3 extends over 14 amino acids. Trimming cost V 4 bases and J 10 bases, with 19 bases left between them. The CDR3 spells CASSPPGSWRGAFF. The CDR3 nucleotides are TGCGCCAGCAGTCCCCCAGGGTCATGGCGGGGAGCTTTCTTT.

This CDR3 is CASSSKSGSHIGEQFF. CDR3 coding DNA: TGTGCCAGCAGTTCGAAGAGCGGCAGTCATATTGGTGAGCAGTTCTTC. The chain has TRBV27 and TRBJ2-1, with D possibly TRBD2 on 5 matching bases. This CDR3 contains 16 residues. The germline CDR1 and CDR2 sequences are MNHEY and SMNVEV (reference sequence). V gave up 4 bases and J gave up 9 bases, with 22 bases separating them.

This clone showed up just a few times. The V gene is TRBV20-1, the J gene TRBJ1-1, with D unclear. Germline CDR1 reads DFQATT; CDR2 reads SNEGSKA (reference sequence). The CDR3 has 8 residues. V was clipped by 8 bases and J by 12 bases, with 10 bases between them. CDR3 residues: CSPAGTFF. CDR3 nucleotide sequence: TGCAGTCCCGCGGGGACTTTCTTT.

J is TRBJ1-1 and V is TRBV13; a weak D match, TRBD1 (5 bases). Trimming removed 6 bases from V and 1 base from J, with 12 bases in between. Germline assignment: CDR1 PRHDT and CDR2 FYEKMQ (reference sequence). The CDR3 is 14 residues long. The CDR3 nucleotides read TGTGCCAGCAGACCTAGGGGCGAGAACACTGAAGCTTTCTTT. Its translation is CASRPRGENTEAFF.

The genes are TRBV27 and TRBJ1-2, with 10 bases matching TRBD1. J was trimmed by 7 bases and V by 2 bases; bases with no gene match: 10. The CDR3 is 16 residues long. CDR1 and CDR2 (germline): MNHEY, SMNVEV (reference sequence). This CDR3 is CASSLTGTGAFLGYTF. CDR3 coding DNA: TGTGCCAGCAGTTTAACCGGGACAGGGGCTTTTCTTGGCTACACCTTC.

This clone was detected once. This chain connects TRBV19 to TRBJ1-2; TRBD1 matches at 12 bases. The CDR3 is 16 residues long. The germline gives CDR1 LNHDA, CDR2 SQIVND (reference sequence). Trimming cost V 10 bases and J 4 bases; bases outside gene matches: 13. For the CDR3, the DNA is TGTGCCACAAGATGGCCGGGGACAGGGGGCTTCTATGGCTACACCTTC. Its translation: CATRWPGTGGFYGYTF.

This rearrangement joins TRBV7-6 to TRBJ1-2, with a tentative D call TRBD1 (5 bases). From germline, CDR1 is SGHVS and CDR2 FNYEAQ. V dropped 4 bases and J dropped 7 bases, with 10 bases sitting between them. The CDR3 contains 12 residues. CDR3 loop: CASSYMGGGYTF. CDR3 nucleotide sequence: TGTGCCAGCAGCTATATGGGGGGTGGCTACACCTTC. The full variable domain, in which reference TRBV7-6 and TRBJ1-2 provide the parts outside the CDR3, is GAGVSQSPRYKVTKRGQDVALRCDPISGHVSLYWYRQALGQGPEFLTYFNYEAQQDKSGLPNDRFSAERPEGSISTLTIQRTEQRDSAMYRCASSYMGGGYTFGSGTRLTVV.

This chain uses TRBV19 with TRBJ2-1; D gene uncertain. The CDR3 spans 15 residues. With 5 bases removed from V and 3 bases from J, the gap between germline ends came to 14 bases. Germline-derived CDR1 and CDR2 are LNHDA and SQIVND (reference sequence). CDR3 sequence reads: CASSVQNPRYNEQFF. The CDR3 nucleotides read TGTGCCAGTAGTGTGCAGAACCCACGCTACAATGAGCAGTTCTTC.

V gene TRBV27 combines with J gene TRBJ1-2, with 10 bases identical to TRBD1. The CDR3 totals 16 residues. Germline V gene sequence: CDR1 MNHEY, CDR2 SMNVEV (reference sequence). After removal of 4 bases from V and 2 bases from J, the junction contained 7 bases not matched to a gene. CDR3 region: CASSSTGGVGNYGYTF. CDR3 nucleotide sequence: TGTGCCAGCAGTTCGACAGGGGGCGTTGGCAACTATGGCTACACCTTC.

The chain carries TRBV14 and TRBJ2-3; D perhaps matches TRBD1 (5 bases). Germline V gene lookup returns CDR1 SGHDN and CDR2 FVKESK. V lost 0 bases, J lost 5 bases, and 9 bases lay in between. The CDR3 totals 14 residues. CDR3 DNA sequence: TGTGCCAGCAGCCAAGAGGTGACAGTAGATACGCAGTATTTT. This codes for CASSQEVTVDTQYF.

The table lists this clone with a count of one. This chain links TRBV6-5 with TRBJ2-7; D gene unclear. The CDR3 has 13 residues. Germline loops: CDR1 MNHEY, CDR2 SVGAGI. The V end lost 0 bases, the J end lost 3 bases, and 6 bases lay between the germline ends. Written as DNA, the CDR3 is TGTGCCAGCAGTTACTCTGCAGGCTACGAGCAGTACTTC. This encodes CASSYSAGYEQYF.

The chain couples TRBV6-4 to TRBJ2-7; D unclear. V shed 10 bases and J shed 4 bases, with 17 bases lying between them. From germline, CDR1 is MRHNA and CDR2 SNTAGT. The CDR3 covers 13 residues. The CDR3 sequence: CATPPDSSYEQYF. The CDR3 nucleotides read TGTGCCACCCCCCCGGATTCTAGTTACGAGCAGTACTTC.

The table lists this clone with a count of one. V is TRBV7-2 and J is TRBJ2-3; TRBD2 is a possible D gene (5 bases). V lost 3 bases and J lost 2, with 21 bases in between. CDR3 length: 18 amino acids. Looked up from germline, CDR1 is SGHTA and CDR2 is FQGNSA. In DNA form, the CDR3 reads TGTGCCAGCAGCTTCCATCTTCAGGAATGGGAGAACACAGATACGCAGTATTTT. Protein product: CASSFHLQEWENTDTQYF.

This clone has just a few counts. The chain joins TRBV6-4 to TRBJ1-5; no firm D call. This CDR3 region has 14 residues. Per germline, CDR1 MRHNA and CDR2 SNTAGT. Trimming shortened V by 0 bases and J by 9 bases, and 12 bases separated the two germline ends. The CDR3 sequence: CASSDSGGIGPQHF. The CDR3 bases are TGTGCCAGCAGTGACTCGGGAGGGATTGGGCCCCAGCATTTT.

The V and J genes are TRBV13 and TRBJ2-6; 7 nucleotides match TRBD1. V dropped 5 bases and J dropped 2; count of bases not matched to a gene: 3. The CDR3 sequence is 15 residues long. Per the germline V gene, CDR1 is PRHDT and CDR2 is FYEKMQ (reference sequence). The CDR3 here is CASSDRDTGANVLTF. The DNA for the CDR3 is TGTGCCAGCAGCGACAGGGATACTGGGGCCAACGTCCTGACTTTC.

This clone came up once. The chain couples TRBV4-2 to TRBJ2-1, with 9 bases aligning to TRBD2. The V and J ends lost 0 bases and 5 bases, in that order; junction bases with no gene match: 8. This CDR3 is 17 amino acids long. Germline V gives CDR1 LGHNA, CDR2 YNFKEQ. The CDR3 sequence: CASSQEGEAGGNNEQFF. The CDR3 DNA follows: TGTGCCAGCAGCCAAGAAGGGGAAGCGGGGGGAAACAATGAGCAGTTCTTC.

The chain joins TRBV7-6 to TRBJ2-5; 7 bases match TRBD1. This CDR3 is 16 amino acids long. Trimming removed 3 bases from V and 4 bases from J; junction bases left unmatched: 11. Germline CDR1 SGHVS, CDR2 FNYEAQ. The CDR3 DNA sequence: TGTGCCAGCAGCTTCCGTAAGACAGGGCTGGGAGAGACCCAGTACTTC. Protein: CASSFRKTGLGETQYF.

The V and J genes are TRBV4-3 and TRBJ1-1; D possibly corresponds to TRBD1 (5 bases). Germline loops: CDR1 LGHNA, CDR2 YSLEER. V was shortened by 0 bases and J by 1 base, with 12 bases between the two germline ends. This CDR3 spans 16 amino acids. As DNA, the CDR3 is TGCGCCAGCAGCCAAGACACTGCCCAGGGGAACACTGAAGCTTTCTTT. Protein product: CASSQDTAQGNTEAFF.

The gene calls are TRBV5-6 and TRBJ1-6; no clear D gene. V was cut by 4 bases and J by 13 bases, with 33 bases left in between. Germline V gene lookup returns CDR1 SGHDT and CDR2 YYEEEE. There are 19 residues in the CDR3. The CDR3 spells CASSAPGWERTSFWVPLHF. CDR3 sequence (DNA): TGTGCCAGCAGCGCGCCGGGATGGGAACGTACTTCCTTTTGGGTGCCCCTCCACTTT. Together with reference TRBV5-6 and TRBJ1-6, the CDR3 gives the full variable domain: DAGVTQSPTHLIKTRGQQVTLRCSPKSGHDTVSWYQQALGQGPQFIFQYYEEEERQRGNFPDRFSGHQFPNYSSELNVNALLLGDSALYLCASSAPGWERTSFWVPLHFGNGTRLTVT.

The gene calls are TRBV9 and TRBJ2-3; no definite D call. Trimming left V 3 bases short and J 4 bases short, with 9 bases between. The CDR3 contains 13 residues. CDR1 SGDLS and CDR2 YYNGEE come from the germline V gene. CDR3 in amino acids: CASSAPSADTQYF. The CDR3 coding sequence is TGTGCCAGCAGCGCCCCATCAGCAGATACGCAGTATTTT. Complete variable domain (other parts from reference TRBV9 and TRBJ2-3): DSGVTQTPKHLITATGQRVTLRCSPRSGDLSVYWYQQSLDQGLQFLIQYYNGEERAKGNILERFSAQQFPDLHSELNLSSLELGDSALYFCASSAPSADTQYFGPGTRLTVL.

This clone was counted a single time. The gene calls are TRBV7-7 and TRBJ2-2; D unclear. Germline values: CDR1 SSHAT, CDR2 FNYEAQ (reference sequence). The germline V and J ends were trimmed by 6 bases and 0 bases, with 11 bases remaining between them. This CDR3 spans 15 amino acids. DNA for the CDR3: TGTGCCAGCAGATCGGTTATGCCGAACACCGGGGAGCTGTTTTTT. It specifies CASRSVMPNTGELFF.

Only a few counts were recorded for this clone. The chain employs TRBV6-4 and TRBJ2-3; no clear D gene. V lost 4 bases and J lost 0, with 5 bases in between. Looked up from germline, CDR1 is MRHNA and CDR2 is SNTAGT. This CDR3 contains 13 residues. The DNA of the CDR3 is TGTGCCAGCAGTGGCGGTAGCACAGATACGCAGTATTTT. Encoded protein: CASSGGSTDTQYF.